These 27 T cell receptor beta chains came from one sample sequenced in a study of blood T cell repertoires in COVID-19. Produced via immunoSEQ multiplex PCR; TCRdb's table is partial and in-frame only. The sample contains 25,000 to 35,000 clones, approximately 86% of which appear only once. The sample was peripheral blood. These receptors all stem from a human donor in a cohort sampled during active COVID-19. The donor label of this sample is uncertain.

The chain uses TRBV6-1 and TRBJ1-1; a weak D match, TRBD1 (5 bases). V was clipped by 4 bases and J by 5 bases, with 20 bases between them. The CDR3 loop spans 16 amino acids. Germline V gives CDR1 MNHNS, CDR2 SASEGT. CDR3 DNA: TGTGCCAGCAGTGCCGTTAGGGCAGGGTCGAGTACTGAAGCTTTCTTT. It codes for CASSAVRAGSSTEAFF.

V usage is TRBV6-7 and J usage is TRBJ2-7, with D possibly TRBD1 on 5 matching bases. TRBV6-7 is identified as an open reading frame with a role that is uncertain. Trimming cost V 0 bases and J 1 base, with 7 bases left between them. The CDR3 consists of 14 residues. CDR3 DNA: TGTGCCAGCAGTTACTCGTCAGGGTCCTACGAGCAGTACTTC. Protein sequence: CASSYSSGSYEQYF.

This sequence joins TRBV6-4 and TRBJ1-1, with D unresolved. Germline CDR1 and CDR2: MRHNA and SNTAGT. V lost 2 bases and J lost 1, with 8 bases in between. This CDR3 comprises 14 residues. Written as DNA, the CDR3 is TGTGCCAGCAGTGACCGCGACAAGAACACTGAAGCTTTCTTT. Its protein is CASSDRDKNTEAFF.

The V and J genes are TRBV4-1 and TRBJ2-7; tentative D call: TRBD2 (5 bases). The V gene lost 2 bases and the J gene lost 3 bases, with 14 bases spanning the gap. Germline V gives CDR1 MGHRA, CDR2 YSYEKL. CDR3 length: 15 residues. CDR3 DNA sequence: TGCGCCAGCAGCCAACCCGGCGGGCGACTCTACGAGCAGTACTTC. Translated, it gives CASSQPGGRLYEQYF.

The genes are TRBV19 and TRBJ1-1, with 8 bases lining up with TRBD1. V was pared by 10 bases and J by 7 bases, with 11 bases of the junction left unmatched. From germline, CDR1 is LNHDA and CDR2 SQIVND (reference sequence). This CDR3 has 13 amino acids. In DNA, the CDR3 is TGTGCCACCTGCACCAGGGGGCGAAATGAAGCTTTCTTT. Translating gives CATCTRGRNEAFF.

The CDR3 sequence is CAISPVYGYTF. The CDR3 nucleotides read TGTGCCATCTCTCCAGTCTATGGCTACACCTTC. The chain is built from TRBV21-1 and TRBJ1-2; TRBD1 is taken as the D call from the table, unchecked against the DNA. TRBV21-1 is listed as a pseudogene. CDR3 size: 11 residues.

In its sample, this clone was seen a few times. CDR3 in amino acids: CASSKTGTGGTQSNQPQHF. CDR3 DNA sequence: TGTGCCAGCAGCAAGACTGGGACAGGGGGCACCCAAAGCAATCAGCCCCAGCATTTT. The chain couples TRBV21-1 to TRBJ1-5; TRBD1 is the table's D call, not checked against the DNA. TRBV21-1 is a pseudogene segment. The CDR3 totals 19 residues.

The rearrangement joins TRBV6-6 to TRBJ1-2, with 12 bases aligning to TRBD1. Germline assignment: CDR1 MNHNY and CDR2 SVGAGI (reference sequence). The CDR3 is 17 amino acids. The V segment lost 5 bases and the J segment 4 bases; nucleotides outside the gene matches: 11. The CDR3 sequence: CASSRRGDRGHGYGYTF. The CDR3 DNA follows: TGTGCCAGCAGTCGCCGGGGGGACAGGGGGCATGGCTATGGCTACACCTTC.

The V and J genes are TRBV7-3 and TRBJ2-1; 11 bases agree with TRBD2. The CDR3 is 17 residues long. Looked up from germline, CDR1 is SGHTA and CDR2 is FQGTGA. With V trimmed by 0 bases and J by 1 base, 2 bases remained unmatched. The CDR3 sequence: CASSLTTSGSSYNEQFF. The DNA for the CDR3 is TGTGCCAGCAGCTTAACCACTAGCGGGAGTTCCTACAATGAGCAGTTCTTC.

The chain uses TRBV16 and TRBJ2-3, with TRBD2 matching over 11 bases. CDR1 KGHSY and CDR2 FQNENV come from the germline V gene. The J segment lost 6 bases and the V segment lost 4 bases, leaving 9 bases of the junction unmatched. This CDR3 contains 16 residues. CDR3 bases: TGTGCCAGCAGCCCGACGACTAGCGGGATCAGGGATACGCAGTATTTT. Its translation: CASSPTTSGIRDTQYF.

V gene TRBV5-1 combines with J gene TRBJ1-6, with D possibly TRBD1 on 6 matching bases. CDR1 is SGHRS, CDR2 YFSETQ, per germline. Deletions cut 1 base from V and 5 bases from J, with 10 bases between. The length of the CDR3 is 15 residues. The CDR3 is CASSLMGANNSPLHF. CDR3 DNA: TGCGCCAGCAGCTTGATGGGGGCGAATAATTCACCCCTCCACTTT.

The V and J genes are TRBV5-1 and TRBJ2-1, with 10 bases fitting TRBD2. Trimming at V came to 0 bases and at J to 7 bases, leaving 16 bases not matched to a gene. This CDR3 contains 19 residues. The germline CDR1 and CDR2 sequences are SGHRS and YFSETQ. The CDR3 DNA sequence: TGCGCCAGCAGCTTGGCCCCCGGGTGGGATAGCGGGAGGAGGAATGAGCAGTTCTTC. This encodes CASSLAPGWDSGRRNEQFF.

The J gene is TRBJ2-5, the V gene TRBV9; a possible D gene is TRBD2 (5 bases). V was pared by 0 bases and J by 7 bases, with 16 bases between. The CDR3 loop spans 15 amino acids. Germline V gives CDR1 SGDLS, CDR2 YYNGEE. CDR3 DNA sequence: TGTGCCAGCAGCGTAGCTACCGGAGGTTACGGGACCCAGTACTTC. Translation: CASSVATGGYGTQYF.

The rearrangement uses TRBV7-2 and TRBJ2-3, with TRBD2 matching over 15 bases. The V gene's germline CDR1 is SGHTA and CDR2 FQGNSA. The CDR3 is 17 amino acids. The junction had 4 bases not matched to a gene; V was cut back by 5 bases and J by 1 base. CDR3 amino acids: CASSRTSGGVGTDTQYF. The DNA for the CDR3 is TGTGCCAGCAGCAGGACTAGCGGGGGGGTCGGCACAGATACGCAGTATTTT. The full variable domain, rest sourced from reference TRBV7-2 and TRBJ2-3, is GAGVSQSPSNKVTEKGKDVELRCDPISGHTALYWYRQSLGQGLEFLIYFQGNSAPDKSGLPSDRFSAERTGGSVSTLTIQRTQQEDSAVYLCASSRTSGGVGTDTQYFGPGTRLTVL.

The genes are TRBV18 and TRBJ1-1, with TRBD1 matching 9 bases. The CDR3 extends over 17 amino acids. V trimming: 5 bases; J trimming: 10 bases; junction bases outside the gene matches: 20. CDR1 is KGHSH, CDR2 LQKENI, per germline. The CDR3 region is CASSSRTGAQSQAVAFF. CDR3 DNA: TGTGCCAGCTCATCGCGGACAGGGGCCCAATCACAGGCGGTAGCTTTCTTT.

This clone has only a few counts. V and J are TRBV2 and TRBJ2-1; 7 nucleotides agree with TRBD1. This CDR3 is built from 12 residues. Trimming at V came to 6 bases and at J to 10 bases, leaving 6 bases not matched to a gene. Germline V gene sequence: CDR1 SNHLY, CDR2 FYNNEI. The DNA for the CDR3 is TGTGCCAGCAGCGACAGGGAATCCGAGCAGTTCTTC. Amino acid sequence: CASSDRESEQFF.

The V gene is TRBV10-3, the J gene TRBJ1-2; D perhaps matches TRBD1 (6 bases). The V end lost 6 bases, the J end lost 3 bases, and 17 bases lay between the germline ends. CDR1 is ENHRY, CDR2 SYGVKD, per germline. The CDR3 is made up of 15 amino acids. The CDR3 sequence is CAIRKGAGEDYGYTF. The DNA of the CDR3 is TGTGCCATCAGAAAGGGTGCAGGGGAAGACTATGGCTACACCTTC.

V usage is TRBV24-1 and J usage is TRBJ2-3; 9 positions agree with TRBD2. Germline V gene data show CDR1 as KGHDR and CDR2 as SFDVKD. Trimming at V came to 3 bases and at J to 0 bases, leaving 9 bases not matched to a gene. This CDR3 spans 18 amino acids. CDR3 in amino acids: CATSDLPGREGSTDTQYF. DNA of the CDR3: TGTGCCACCAGTGATCTCCCGGGGCGGGAGGGGAGCACAGATACGCAGTATTTT.

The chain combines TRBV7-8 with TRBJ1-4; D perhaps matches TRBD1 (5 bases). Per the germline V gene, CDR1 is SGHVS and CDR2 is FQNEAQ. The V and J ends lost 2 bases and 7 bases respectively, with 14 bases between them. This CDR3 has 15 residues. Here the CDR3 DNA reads TGTGCCAGCAGCTTATATAGCGGGGCGTTTGAAAAACTGTTTTTT. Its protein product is CASSLYSGAFEKLFF.

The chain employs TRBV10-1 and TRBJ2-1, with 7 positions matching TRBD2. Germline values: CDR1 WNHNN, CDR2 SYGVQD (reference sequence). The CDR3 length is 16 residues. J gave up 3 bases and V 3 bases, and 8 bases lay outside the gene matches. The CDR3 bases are TGCGCCAGCAGTGAAGCTGCGGGAGCCCACTACAATGAGCAGTTCTTC. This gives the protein CASSEAAGAHYNEQFF.

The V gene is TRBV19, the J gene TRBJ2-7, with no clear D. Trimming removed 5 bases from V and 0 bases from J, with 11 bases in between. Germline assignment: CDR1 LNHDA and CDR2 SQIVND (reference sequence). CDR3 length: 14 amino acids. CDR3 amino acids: CASSLSLYSYEQYF. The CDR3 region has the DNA TGTGCCAGTAGTTTGAGCCTGTACTCCTACGAGCAGTACTTC.

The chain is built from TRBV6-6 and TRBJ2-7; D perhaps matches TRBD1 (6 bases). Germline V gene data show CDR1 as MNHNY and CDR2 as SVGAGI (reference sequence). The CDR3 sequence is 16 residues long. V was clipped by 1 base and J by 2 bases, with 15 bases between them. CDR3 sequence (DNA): TGTGCCAGCAGTTACTTTGGGACAAATGAGGCCTACGAGCAGTACTTC. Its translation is CASSYFGTNEAYEQYF.

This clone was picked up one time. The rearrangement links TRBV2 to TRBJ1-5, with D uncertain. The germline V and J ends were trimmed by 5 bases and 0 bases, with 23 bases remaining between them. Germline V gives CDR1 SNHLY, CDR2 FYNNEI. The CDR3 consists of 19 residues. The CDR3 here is CASSLASYSPLYSNQPQHF. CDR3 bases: TGTGCCAGCAGTTTGGCCTCTTATAGCCCATTATATAGCAATCAGCCCCAGCATTTT.

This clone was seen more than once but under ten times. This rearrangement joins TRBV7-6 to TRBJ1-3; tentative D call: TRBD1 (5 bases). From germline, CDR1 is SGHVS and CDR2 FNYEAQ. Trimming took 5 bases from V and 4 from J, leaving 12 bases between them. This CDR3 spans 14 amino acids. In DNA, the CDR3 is TGTGCCAGCAGCCTGGCAGGGTACGGAAACACCATATATTTT. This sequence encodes CASSLAGYGNTIYF. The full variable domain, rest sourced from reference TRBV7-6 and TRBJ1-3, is GAGVSQSPRYKVTKRGQDVALRCDPISGHVSLYWYRQALGQGPEFLTYFNYEAQQDKSGLPNDRFSAERPEGSISTLTIQRTEQRDSAMYRCASSLAGYGNTIYFGEGSWLTVV.

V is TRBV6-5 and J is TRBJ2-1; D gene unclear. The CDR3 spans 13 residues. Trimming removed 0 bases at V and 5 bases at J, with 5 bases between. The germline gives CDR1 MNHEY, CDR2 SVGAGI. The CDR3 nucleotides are TGTGCCAGCAGTTACTCTAGTAACAATGAGCAGTTCTTC. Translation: CASSYSSNNEQFF.

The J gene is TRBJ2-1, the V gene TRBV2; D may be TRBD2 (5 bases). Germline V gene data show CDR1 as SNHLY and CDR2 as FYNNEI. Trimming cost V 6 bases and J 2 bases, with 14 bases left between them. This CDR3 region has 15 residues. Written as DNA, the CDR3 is TGTGCCAGCAGCAGAACCAGCGGCGCCTACAATGAGCAGTTCTTC. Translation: CASSRTSGAYNEQFF.

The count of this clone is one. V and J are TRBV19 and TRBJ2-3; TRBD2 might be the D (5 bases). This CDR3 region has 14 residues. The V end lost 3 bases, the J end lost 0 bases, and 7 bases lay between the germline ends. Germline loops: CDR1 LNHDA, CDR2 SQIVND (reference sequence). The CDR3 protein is CASSIQRSTDTQYF. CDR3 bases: TGTGCCAGTAGTATTCAGCGGAGCACAGATACGCAGTATTTT.